The 7 T cell receptor beta chains below come from one sample, sequenced in a study of neurological immune-mediated disorders. TCRdb used MiXCR to reprocess the 5' RACE reads, holding one entry per CDR3 protein. There are 65,000 to 80,000 distinct CDR3 sequences in the sample; roughly 4.4% occur only once, and 2% to 2.5% lies in the top ten. Material for sequencing was PBMCs. The receptors stem from a woman in her 70s with multiple sclerosis.

The sample holds a few counts of this clonotype. The gene calls are TRBV7-6 and TRBJ2-1; the match to TRBD2 covers 11 bases. The CDR3 totals 14 residues. V was pared by 11 bases and J by 10 bases, with 13 bases of the junction left unmatched. Looked up from germline, CDR1 is SGHVS and CDR2 is FNYEAQ. CDR3 sequence: CASTGLADPVEQFF. The CDR3 coding sequence is TGTGCCTCAACGGGACTAGCGGATCCCGTAGAGCAGTTCTTC.

Many counts were recorded for this clonotype. DNA of the CDR3: TGTGCCAGCAGCTGGAGTACCGGGACAGAATTTGAGACCCAGTACTTC. It encodes CASSWSTGTEFETQYF. This chain joins TRBV7-2 and TRBJ2-5; 7 nucleotides agree with TRBD1. The CDR3 covers 16 residues. With 4 bases clipped from V and 5 bases from J, the junction kept 13 bases outside the gene matches. Per the germline V gene, CDR1 is SGHTA and CDR2 is FQGNSA. Supplemented by reference TRBV7-2 and TRBJ2-5, the full variable domain reads GAGVSQSPSNKVTEKGKDVELRCDPISGHTALYWYRQSLGQGLEFLIYFQGNSAPDKSGLPSDRFSAERTGGSVSTLTIQRTQQEDSAVYLCASSWSTGTEFETQYFGPGTRLLVL.

This clonotype was seen repeatedly, ten times or more. This chain links TRBV7-8 with TRBJ1-4; D gene uncertain. The CDR3 runs 16 residues. Trimming stripped 1 base from V and 4 bases from J, with 13 bases between. Germline CDR1 reads SGHVS; CDR2 reads FQNEAQ. In DNA, the CDR3 is TGTGCCAGCAGCTTAGTGGCCAGTGAGGGTAATGAAAAACTGTTTTTT. Its translation is CASSLVASEGNEKLFF.

This chain joins TRBV20-1 and TRBJ2-7; D is perhaps TRBD2 (5 bases). This CDR3 spans 14 amino acids. Per the germline V gene, CDR1 is DFQATT and CDR2 is SNEGSKA (reference sequence). With 6 bases removed from V and 5 bases from J, the gap between germline ends came to 20 bases. The CDR3 nucleotides are TGCAGTGCCAGCCCGGGGATAGGGTTGGACGAGCAGTACTTC. This sequence encodes CSASPGIGLDEQYF.

This clonotype was seen repeatedly, ten times or more. The chain has TRBV20-1 and TRBJ2-4; D may be TRBD1 (6 bases). The V end was cut by 3 bases, the J end by 0 bases, with 15 bases between. CDR1 and CDR2 from the germline V gene are DFQATT and SNEGSKA (reference sequence). The CDR3 loop spans 16 amino acids. The CDR3 DNA is TGCAGTGCTAGTCAACAGGGTGTGGGAGCCAAAAACATTCAGTACTTC. It is translated as CSASQQGVGAKNIQYF.

In this sample, this clonotype turned up many times. The rearrangement joins TRBV10-3 to TRBJ1-1, with a weak D call TRBD1 (5 bases). The V gene's germline CDR1 is ENHRY and CDR2 SYGVKD. CDR3 length: 16 residues. Trimming pared 4 bases from V and 0 bases from J, leaving 15 bases between. CDR3 in DNA: TGTGCCATCAGTGGCGGCGGGGGGAACATGAACACTGAAGCTTTCTTT. The encoded protein is CAISGGGGNMNTEAFF.

In this sample, this clonotype turned up many times. The chain employs TRBV4-3 and TRBJ2-1, with unresolved D. Per germline, CDR1 LGHNA and CDR2 YSLEER. This CDR3 spans 14 amino acids. V was pared by 0 bases and J by 8 bases, with 11 bases between. The CDR3 protein is CASSQDRMNDEQFF. The CDR3 coding sequence is TGCGCCAGCAGCCAAGATCGAATGAACGATGAGCAGTTCTTC.